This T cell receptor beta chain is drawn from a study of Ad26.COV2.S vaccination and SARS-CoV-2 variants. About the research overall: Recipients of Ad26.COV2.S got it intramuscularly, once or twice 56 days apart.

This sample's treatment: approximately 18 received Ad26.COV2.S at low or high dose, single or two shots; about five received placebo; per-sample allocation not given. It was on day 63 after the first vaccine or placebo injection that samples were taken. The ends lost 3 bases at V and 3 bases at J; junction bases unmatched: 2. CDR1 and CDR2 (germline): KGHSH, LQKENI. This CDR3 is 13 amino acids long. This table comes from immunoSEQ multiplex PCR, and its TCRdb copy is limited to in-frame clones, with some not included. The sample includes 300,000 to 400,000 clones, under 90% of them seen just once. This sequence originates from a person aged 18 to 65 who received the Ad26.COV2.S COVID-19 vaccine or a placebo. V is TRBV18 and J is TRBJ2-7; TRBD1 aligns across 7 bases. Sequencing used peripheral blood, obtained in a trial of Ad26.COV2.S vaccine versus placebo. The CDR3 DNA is TGTGCCAGCTCACCTGGACAGGTCTACGAGCAGTACTTC. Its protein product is CASSPGQVYEQYF.